This TCR beta chain was captured in a study of cytomegalovirus exposure and HLA in healthy donors. Study-wide results and caveats: Earlier results showed most TCR beta V segments being productive about 87% or about 30% of the time. Information on immune exposure was restricted to one variable (CMV serostatus). Being indistinguishable, some V segments were excluded, TRBV6-2 and TRBV6-3 among them. Cytomegalovirus-associated status was assigned to some 180 TCR beta chains.

This clone was seen a handful of times. Its antigen is currently unknown. Researchers ran the PCR with 60 Vbeta and 13 Jbeta primers. Sequencing used immunoSEQ multiplex PCR; TCRdb keeps in-frame clones, though not all of them. The table records some 130,000 clones, over 65% of them present only once. V was pared by 4 bases and J by 1 base, with 12 bases between. The CDR3 has 14 residues. Germline CDR1 SGHRS, CDR2 YFSETQ. This sequence joins TRBV5-1 and TRBJ2-7; the D is unclear. The sequenced sample was PBMCs. The clonotype was recovered from a female donor in good health and CMV-seropositive. The CDR3 DNA follows: TGCGCCAGCAGCGTAGGCGCGGCTTCCTACGAGCAGTACTTC. Residues: CASSVGAASYEQYF.